Presented here are 12 T cell receptor beta chains from one specimen sequenced in a study of identical twins. TCRdb re-called the 5' RACE reads through MiXCR, storing one row per CDR3 protein. The table has more than 350,000 distinct CDR3 sequences, about 9% seen once. Sequenced: naive T cells sorted from blood. The receptors were gathered from a woman between 50 and 59 years old in good health.

This clonotype was detected a few times. This chain uses TRBV3-1 with TRBJ2-6; 7 bases are a match to TRBD1. V shed 4 bases and J 0 bases; nucleotides not matched to a gene: 9. Germline assignment: CDR1 LGHDT and CDR2 YNNKEL (reference sequence). The CDR3 is made up of 18 amino acids. CDR3 residues: CASSLQTGQTSGANVLTF. DNA of the CDR3: TGTGCCAGCAGCCTCCAAACGGGACAGACCTCTGGGGCCAACGTCCTGACTTTC.

This clonotype showed up many times. This chain connects TRBV5-1 to TRBJ2-3; D uncertain. Germline V gene lookup returns CDR1 SGHRS and CDR2 YFSETQ. V was clipped by 0 bases and J by 2 bases, with 7 bases between them. The CDR3 spans 14 residues. The CDR3 reads CASSLEVPTDTQYF. In DNA, the CDR3 is TGCGCCAGCAGCTTGGAGGTACCCACAGATACGCAGTATTTT.

The chain combines TRBV29-1 with TRBJ1-2, with D possibly TRBD1 on 6 matching bases. Germline CDR1 is SQVTM and CDR2 is ANQGSEA. The CDR3 runs 13 residues. V was cut by 4 bases and J by 5 bases, with 14 bases left in between. Here the CDR3 reads CSVGDTEGYGYTF. In nucleotides, the CDR3 is TGCAGCGTTGGGGACACTGAAGGGTATGGCTACACCTTC.

V gene TRBV29-1 combines with J gene TRBJ2-2; D ambiguous. The ends were cut back, 3 bases at V and 6 bases at J, with 8 bases in the middle. In germline, CDR1 is SQVTM, CDR2 ANQGSEA. This CDR3 has 12 residues. CDR3 sequence reads: CSVEVVPGELFF. CDR3 DNA: TGCAGCGTTGAGGTGGTTCCCGGGGAGCTGTTTTTT.

This clonotype was observed a few times. The chain carries TRBV2 and TRBJ2-7; D unclear. The V end was cut by 9 bases, the J end by 0 bases, with 9 bases between. The germline V gene has CDR1 SNHLY and CDR2 FYNNEI. The CDR3 consists of 12 residues. This CDR3 reads CASLTASYEQYF. The CDR3, as DNA: TGTGCCAGTCTAACAGCCTCCTACGAGCAGTACTTC.

The chain is built from TRBV12-3 or TRBV12-4 and TRBJ2-1; 9 bases agree with TRBD1. The J segment lost 4 bases and the V segment lost 6 bases, leaving 7 bases of the junction unmatched. This CDR3 is 15 amino acids long. The CDR3 DNA follows: TGTGCCAGCAGGCGGCTCGGACAGGGGTACAATGAGCAGTTCTTC. It translates to CASRRLGQGYNEQFF.

This chain uses TRBV4-1 with TRBJ1-5; 7 nucleotides match TRBD1. Germline loops: CDR1 MGHRA, CDR2 YSYEKL. V dropped 6 bases and J dropped 6; count of bases not matched to a gene: 8. The CDR3 extends over 14 amino acids. CDR3 amino acids: CASRRQGLGQPQHF. In nucleotides, the CDR3 is TGCGCCAGCAGACGACAGGGTTTGGGTCAGCCCCAGCATTTT.

This rearrangement joins TRBV5-5 to TRBJ2-7, with D unresolved. In germline, CDR1 is SGHKS, CDR2 YYEKEE (reference sequence). V was cut by 4 bases and J by 2 bases, with 10 bases left in between. This CDR3 comprises 13 residues. CDR3 amino acids: CASSPRDTYEQYV. CDR3 nucleotides: TGTGCCAGCAGCCCTAGGGATACCTACGAGCAGTACGTC.

This clonotype was seen repeatedly, ten times or more. The rearrangement joins TRBV29-1 to TRBJ2-1, with 9 bases identical to TRBD2. The length of the CDR3 is 16 residues. Germline CDR1 is SQVTM and CDR2 is ANQGSEA. V trimming: 4 bases; J trimming: 6 bases; junction bases outside the gene matches: 13. The CDR3 DNA reads TGCAGCGTTGTTACCCCCCTAGCGGGAAAGGGCAATGAGCAGTTCTTC. Translated, it gives CSVVTPLAGKGNEQFF.

This clonotype was seen many times. The junction shows a germline mismatch at one end, possibly a read error. The rearrangement joins TRBV5-1 to TRBJ2-1; D is ambiguous. CDR1 and CDR2 from the germline V gene are SGHRS and YFSETQ. CDR3 size: 12 residues. CDR3 loop: CASSLDGNEQFF. The CDR3 bases are TGTGCCAGCAGCCTGGACGGGAATGAGCAGTTCTTC.

This clonotype was counted a single time. The chain links TRBV4-2 to TRBJ2-3; D remains ambiguous. Germline V gene data show CDR1 as LGHNA and CDR2 as YNFKEQ. The CDR3 sequence is 14 residues long. Trimming cost V 0 bases and J 0 bases, with 4 bases left between them. CDR3 residues: CASSQDTSTDTQYF. CDR3 DNA sequence: TGTGCCAGCAGCCAAGATACTAGCACAGATACGCAGTATTTT.

This clonotype was detected only a few times. A read error may explain this, as a much larger clone is one base away. The CDR3 reads CSARDPSVDGYPF. The CDR3 bases are TGCAGTGCTAGAGATCCGTCGGTCGATGGCTACCCCTTC. V and J are TRBV20-1 and TRBJ1-2; no reliable D call. There are 13 residues in the CDR3. Per germline, CDR1 DFQATT and CDR2 SNEGSKA (reference sequence).